These T cell receptor beta chains were read from a single sample in a study of monozygotic twins with cystic fibrosis. Sequenced by immunoSEQ multiplex PCR; TCRdb stores in-frame clones only, minus some. Seen here are about 14,000 clones, about 98% observed once, and the top ten hold 0.41%. The sample was blood. These receptor sequences come from a girl aged 2-10 years with cystic fibrosis. Both conserved end residues are part of each CDR3. The order of the fields is V gene, D gene, clone size, CDR3 length, J gene, CDR3 protein, CDR3 DNA. D genes are given only for firm matches. Some rows mark clone size as missing; the rest say once, few, many or name a class of expanded clone.

>TRBV19|TRBD1|NA|18|TRBJ1-5
CASSKSSGQVPSNQPQHF
TGTGCCAGTAGTAAAAGTTCGGGACAGGTCCCGAGCAATCAGCCCCAGCATTTT
>TRBV19|NA|NA|13|TRBJ1-2
CASSTEIGRSYTF
TGTGCCAGTAGCACGGAGATAGGACGGAGCTACACCTTC
>TRBV29-1|NA|NA|12|TRBJ2-1
CSVEGQYNEQFF
TGCAGCGTTGAAGGACAGTACAATGAGCAGTTCTTC
>TRBV5-5|TRBD2|once|18|TRBJ2-1
CASTLALLAGMGYNEQFF
TGTGCCAGCACCCTTGCCTTATTAGCGGGAATGGGGTACAATGAGCAGTTCTTC
>TRBV20-1|NA|NA|11|TRBJ1-1
CSGLWGTEAFF
TGCAGTGGTTTATGGGGGACTGAAGCTTTCTTT
>TRBV9|NA|NA|14|TRBJ1-1
CASSERPGLGRAFF
TGTGCCAGCAGCGAGAGGCCGGGCCTCGGCAGAGCTTTCTTT
>TRBV15|TRBD1|NA|14|TRBJ2-3
CATSRDRDGDTQYF
TGTGCCACCAGCAGGGACAGGGATGGCGATACGCAGTATTTT
>TRBV6-6|TRBD1|NA|16|TRBJ1-5
CASSYGQGYSNQPQHF
TGTGCCAGCAGTTATGGACAGGGTTATAGCAATCAGCCCCAGCATTTT
>TRBV25-1|NA|NA|11|TRBJ1-1
CASKGGAEAFF
TGTGCCAGCAAGGGAGGAGCTGAAGCTTTCTTT
>TRBV10-2|TRBD1|NA|14|TRBJ1-2
CASSVTGASYGYTF
TGCGCCAGCAGTGTAACAGGGGCGTCCTATGGCTACACCTTC
>TRBV29-1|TRBD2|NA|14|TRBJ2-7
CSVVLALSSYEQYF
TGCAGCGTGGTACTAGCGTTAAGCTCCTACGAGCAGTACTTC
>TRBV29-1|NA|NA|13|TRBJ2-2
CSVELGPTGELFF
TGCAGCGTCGAGCTGGGCCCCACCGGGGAGCTGTTTTTT
>TRBV10-3|NA|NA|12|TRBJ2-7
CAIGSLSYEQYF
TGTGCCATCGGGAGCTTATCCTACGAGCAGTACTTC
>TRBV11-2|NA|NA|15|TRBJ2-3
CASSLWSRPTDTQYF
TGTGCCAGCAGCTTATGGAGTAGACCCACAGATACGCAGTATTTT
>TRBV4-2|TRBD1|once|13|TRBJ1-2
CASSRQGVRGYTF
TGTGCCAGCAGCCGACAGGGGGTAAGAGGCTACACCTTC
>TRBV6-1|TRBD2|NA|13|TRBJ2-7
CASSEKRDYEQYF
TGTGCCAGCAGTGAAAAGCGGGACTACGAGCAGTACTTC
>TRBV2|TRBD2|NA|15|TRBJ2-7
CASSELAGSTYEQYF
TGTGCCAGCAGTGAACTAGCGGGATCGACCTACGAGCAGTACTTC
>TRBV7-2|NA|NA|13|TRBJ2-7
CASSPVEGYEQYF
TGTGCCAGCAGTCCCGTCGAGGGGTACGAGCAGTACTTC
>TRBV6-1|NA|NA|15|TRBJ2-7
CASSVGHYPYYEQYF
TGTGCCAGCAGTGTGGGACATTACCCCTACTACGAGCAGTACTTC
>TRBV5-1|NA|once|15|TRBJ2-1
CASSPTSPPFNEQFF
TGCGCCAGCAGCCCCACTAGCCCCCCGTTTAATGAGCAGTTCTTC
>TRBV15|NA|NA|12|TRBJ2-1
CATSPGSSEQFF
TGTGCCACCAGCCCGGGGAGCAGTGAGCAGTTCTTC
>TRBV28|NA|once|14|TRBJ1-4
CASSLRQKVGKLFF
TGTGCCAGCAGTCTCCGACAGAAAGTAGGAAAACTGTTTTTT
>TRBV7-9|NA|NA|14|TRBJ2-3
CASSSLGSTDTQYF
TGTGCCAGCAGCTCCCTCGGGAGCACAGATACGCAGTATTTT
>TRBV15|NA|once|15|TRBJ2-7
CATSREVARSYEQYF
TGTGCCACCAGCAGAGAAGTCGCACGCTCCTACGAGCAGTACTTC
>TRBV4-1|NA|NA|14|TRBJ2-1
CATQVSSSYNEQFF
TGCGCCACCCAAGTTTCGAGCTCCTACAATGAGCAGTTCTTC
>TRBV14|TRBD1|NA|13|TRBJ2-7
CASSRDRVGEQYF
TGTGCCAGCAGCCGGGACAGGGTCGGCGAGCAGTACTTC
>TRBV5-6|TRBD1|NA|16|TRBJ2-7
CASSRPGQGLSYEQYF
TGTGCCAGCAGCCGACCGGGACAGGGACTTTCCTACGAGCAGTACTTC
>TRBV9|TRBD2|NA|15|TRBJ2-3
CASSVLAGRRDTQYF
TGTGCCAGCAGCGTACTAGCGGGAAGGAGAGATACGCAGTATTTT
>TRBV7-6|NA|once|15|TRBJ2-3
CASREGVDGTDTQYF
TGTGCCAGCAGGGAAGGGGTCGACGGCACAGATACGCAGTATTTT
>TRBV5-1|TRBD1|once|14|TRBJ2-7
CASSFGTGAYEQYF
TGCGCCAGCAGCTTCGGGACAGGGGCCTACGAGCAGTACTTC
>TRBV4-3|NA|NA|17|TRBJ1-5
CASSQDWQSLGNQPQHF
TGCGCCAGCAGCCAAGATTGGCAGTCCCTTGGAAATCAGCCCCAGCATTTT
>TRBV6-6|NA|NA|13|TRBJ1-5
CASSPQGSQPQHF
TGTGCCAGCAGTCCTCAGGGTTCTCAGCCCCAGCATTTT
>TRBV19|TRBD1|NA|14|TRBJ1-1
CASRRDSMNTEAFF
TGTGCCAGTAGGAGGGACAGCATGAACACTGAAGCTTTCTTT
>TRBV2|NA|NA|16|TRBJ1-3
CASFFGQGQSGNTIYF
NA
>TRBV5-1|TRBD2|once|16|TRBJ2-5
CASSLGGGSDQETQYF
TGCGCCAGCAGCTTGGGAGGCGGGAGTGACCAAGAGACCCAGTACTTC
>TRBV27|TRBD1|NA|15|TRBJ1-1
CASSLNGRGGTEAFF
TGTGCCAGCAGTTTAAATGGCAGGGGGGGAACTGAAGCTTTCTTT
>TRBV29-1|TRBD2|NA|19|TRBJ2-2
CSARVLLAGRVSGTGELFF
TGCAGCGCCAGGGTACTACTAGCGGGACGGGTCTCGGGCACCGGGGAGCTGTTTTTT